This T cell receptor (beta chain) was captured by sequencing in a study of PD-L1 blockade in urothelial cancer. Study context: Blood was analyzed 3 weeks (second dose) and 6 weeks after treatment start. The median T cell count in blood samples was 140,000 to 150,000.

The method was immunoSEQ multiplex PCR; TCRdb's version includes in-frame clones alone and lacks a portion of them. This table has about 130,000 clones, around 86% appearing once. Stated time point: peripheral blood 6 weeks after treatment start. There are 16 residues in the CDR3. V was clipped by 3 bases and J by 5 bases; unmatched bases: 12. In germline, CDR1 is SGDLS, CDR2 YYNGEE. This clone was counted a few times. This sequence originates from a man in his forties or fifties with urothelial cancer. Sequences were derived from PBMCs, sampled around atezolizumab (anti-PD-L1) treatment. The chain joins TRBV9 to TRBJ2-5; 8 bases fit TRBD1. CDR3 DNA: TGTGCCAGCAGCGAAGCCAGACAGGGGTGGAGGGAGACCCAGTACTTC. It yields the protein CASSEARQGWRETQYF.